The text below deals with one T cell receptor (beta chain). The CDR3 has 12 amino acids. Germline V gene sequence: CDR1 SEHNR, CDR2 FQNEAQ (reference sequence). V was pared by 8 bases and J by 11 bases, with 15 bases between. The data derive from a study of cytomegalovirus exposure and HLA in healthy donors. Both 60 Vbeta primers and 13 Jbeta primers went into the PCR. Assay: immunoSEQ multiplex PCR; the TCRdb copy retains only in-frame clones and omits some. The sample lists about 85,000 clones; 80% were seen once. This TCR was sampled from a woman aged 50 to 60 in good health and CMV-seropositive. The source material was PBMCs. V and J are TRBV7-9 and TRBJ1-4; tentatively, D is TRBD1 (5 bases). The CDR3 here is CASRLNGGKLFF. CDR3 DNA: TGTGCCAGCCGGTTGAATGGGGGGAAACTGTTTTTT.